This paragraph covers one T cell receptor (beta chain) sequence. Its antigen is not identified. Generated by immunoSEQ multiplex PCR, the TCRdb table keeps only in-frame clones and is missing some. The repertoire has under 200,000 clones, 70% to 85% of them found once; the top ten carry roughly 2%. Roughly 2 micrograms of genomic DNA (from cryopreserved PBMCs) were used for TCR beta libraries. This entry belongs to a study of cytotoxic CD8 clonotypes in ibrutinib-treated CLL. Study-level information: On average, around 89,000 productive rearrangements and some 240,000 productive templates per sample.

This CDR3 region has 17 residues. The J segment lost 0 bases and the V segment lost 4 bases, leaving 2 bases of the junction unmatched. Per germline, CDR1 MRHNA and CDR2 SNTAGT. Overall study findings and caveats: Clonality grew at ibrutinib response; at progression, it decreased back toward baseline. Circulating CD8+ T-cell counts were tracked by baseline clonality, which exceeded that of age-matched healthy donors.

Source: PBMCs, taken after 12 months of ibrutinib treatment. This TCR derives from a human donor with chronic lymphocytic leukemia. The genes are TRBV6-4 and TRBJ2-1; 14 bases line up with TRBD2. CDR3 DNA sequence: TGTGCCAGCAGTGGGACTAGCGGGAGGAGCTCCTACAATGAGCAGTTCTTC. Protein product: CASSGTSGRSSYNEQFF.